This T cell receptor (beta chain) was observed in a study of blood T cells in healthy people across ages. Study-level results: Diversity figures derived from one million T cells were judged to underestimate the true value.

The CDR3 consists of 15 residues. Trimming removed 6 bases from V and 5 bases from J, with 14 bases in between. Germline CDR1 reads MRHNA; CDR2 reads SNTAGT. Turning to this clonotype: Its antigen is still unknown.

A J-beta primer mix and a sample-barcoded 5' primer were used in a second PCR of about 7 to 12 cycles. TCRdb redid the calling of the 5' RACE reads with MiXCR, one entry per CDR3 protein. This repertoire shows 1,500,000 or so distinct CDR3 sequences, 45% to 70% found once; its top ten account for 6.5% to 8.5%. Sequencing was done on a sample of blood. This chain joins TRBV6-4 and TRBJ1-6; a possible D gene is TRBD1 (5 bases). The origin of this receptor is a man between 18 and 29 years old in good health. CDR3 region: CASRRTLDHNSPLHF. CDR3 DNA sequence: TGTGCCAGCAGAAGGACACTAGACCATAATTCACCCCTCCACTTT.